The clone carrying this T cell receptor (beta chain) has ten or more counts. Its specificity is unknown. The data belong to a study of CD8 T cells in ankylosing spondylitis. Study-level points and caveats: Reportedly, disease-linked clones are significantly enriched in ankylosing spondylitis patients' matched synovial fluid.

TCRdb re-analysed the 5' RACE reads in MiXCR, keeping a single row per CDR3 protein. This table has 45,000 to 60,000 distinct CDR3 sequences, roughly 7.3% appearing once. This CDR3 has 17 amino acids. The germline V gene encodes CDR1 SGHRS and CDR2 YFSETQ. Between the trimmed V and J ends, which lost 4 bases and 0 bases, there was a span of 18 bases. V and J are TRBV5-1 and TRBJ2-3; D is uncertain. The TCR comes from a female donor with ankylosing spondylitis or in good health (not recorded which). Sequencing input: blood, either unsorted or a sorted T cell fraction (not recorded which). CDR3 region: CASSPGWAAGSTDTQYF. Here the CDR3 DNA reads TGCGCCAGCAGCCCGGGCTGGGCGGCTGGAAGCACAGATACGCAGTATTTT.